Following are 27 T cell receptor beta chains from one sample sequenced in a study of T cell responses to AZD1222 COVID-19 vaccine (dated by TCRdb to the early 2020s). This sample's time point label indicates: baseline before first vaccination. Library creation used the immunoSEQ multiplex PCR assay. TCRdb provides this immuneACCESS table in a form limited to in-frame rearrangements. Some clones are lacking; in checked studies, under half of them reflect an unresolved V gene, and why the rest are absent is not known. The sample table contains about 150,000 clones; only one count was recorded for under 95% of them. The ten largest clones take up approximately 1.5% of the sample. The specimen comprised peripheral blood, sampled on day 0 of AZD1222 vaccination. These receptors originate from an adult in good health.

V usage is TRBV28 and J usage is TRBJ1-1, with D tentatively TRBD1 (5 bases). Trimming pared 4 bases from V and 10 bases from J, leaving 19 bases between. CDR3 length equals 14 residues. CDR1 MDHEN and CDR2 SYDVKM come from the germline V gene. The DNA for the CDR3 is TGTGCCAGCAGTTGGCAGGGCGGCAGTCGGGGAGCTTTCTTT. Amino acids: CASSWQGGSRGAFF.

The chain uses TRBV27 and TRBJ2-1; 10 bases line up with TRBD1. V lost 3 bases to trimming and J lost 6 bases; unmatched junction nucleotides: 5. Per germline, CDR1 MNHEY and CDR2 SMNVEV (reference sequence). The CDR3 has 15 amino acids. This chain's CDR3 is CASSFYRTGGNEQFF. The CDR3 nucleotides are TGTGCCAGCAGTTTCTACCGGACAGGGGGCAATGAGCAGTTCTTC.

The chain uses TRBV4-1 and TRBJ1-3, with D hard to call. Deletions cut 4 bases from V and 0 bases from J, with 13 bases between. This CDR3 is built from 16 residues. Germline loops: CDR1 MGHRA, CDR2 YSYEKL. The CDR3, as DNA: TGCGCCAGCAGCCGCTCGGACGGGTACTCTGGAAACACCATATATTTT. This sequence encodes CASSRSDGYSGNTIYF.

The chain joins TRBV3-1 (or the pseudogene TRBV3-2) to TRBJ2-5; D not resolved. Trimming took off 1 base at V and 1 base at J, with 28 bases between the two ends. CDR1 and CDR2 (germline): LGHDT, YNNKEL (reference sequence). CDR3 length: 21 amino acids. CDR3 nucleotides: TGTGCCAGCAGCCAAGCCCCGAAGGCACAGAACCCTCAGACCTTCCAAGAGACCCAGTACTTC. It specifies CASSQAPKAQNPQTFQETQYF.

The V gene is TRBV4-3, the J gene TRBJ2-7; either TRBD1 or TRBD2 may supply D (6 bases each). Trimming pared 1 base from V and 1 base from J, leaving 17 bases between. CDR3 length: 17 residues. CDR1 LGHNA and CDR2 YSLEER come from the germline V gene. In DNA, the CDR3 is TGCGCCAGCAGCCAAGTGGCCCCGGGGGCCTCGTCCTACGAGCAGTACTTC. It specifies CASSQVAPGASSYEQYF.

The CDR3 region is CASSVMGSRDYEQYF. For the CDR3, the DNA is TGTGCCAGCAGCGTTATGGGAAGTCGGGACTACGAGCAGTACTTC. This chain connects TRBV9 to TRBJ2-7; a weak D match, TRBD2 (5 bases). This CDR3 is built from 15 residues. Germline V gene sequence: CDR1 SGDLS, CDR2 YYNGEE. Trimming took 2 bases from V and 3 from J, leaving 15 bases between them.

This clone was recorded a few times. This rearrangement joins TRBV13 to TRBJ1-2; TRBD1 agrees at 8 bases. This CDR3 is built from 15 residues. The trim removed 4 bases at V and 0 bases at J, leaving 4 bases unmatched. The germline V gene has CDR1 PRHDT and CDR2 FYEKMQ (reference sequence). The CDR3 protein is CASSSGTGANYGYTF. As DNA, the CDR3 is TGTGCCAGCAGCTCCGGGACAGGAGCTAACTATGGCTACACCTTC.

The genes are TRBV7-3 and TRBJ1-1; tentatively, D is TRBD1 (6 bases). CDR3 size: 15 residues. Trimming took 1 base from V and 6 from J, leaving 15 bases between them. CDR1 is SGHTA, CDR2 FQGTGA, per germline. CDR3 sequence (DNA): TGTGCCAGCAGCTTAATCCCCATCAGGGGACCTGAAGCTTTCTTT. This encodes CASSLIPIRGPEAFF.

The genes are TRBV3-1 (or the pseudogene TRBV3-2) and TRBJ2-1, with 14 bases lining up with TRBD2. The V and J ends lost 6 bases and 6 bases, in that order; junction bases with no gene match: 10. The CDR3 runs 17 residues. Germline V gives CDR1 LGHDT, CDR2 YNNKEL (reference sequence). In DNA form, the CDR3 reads TGTGCCAGCAGAACCACGACTAGCGGGAGGGCCCTCAATGAGCAGTTCTTC. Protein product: CASRTTTSGRALNEQFF.

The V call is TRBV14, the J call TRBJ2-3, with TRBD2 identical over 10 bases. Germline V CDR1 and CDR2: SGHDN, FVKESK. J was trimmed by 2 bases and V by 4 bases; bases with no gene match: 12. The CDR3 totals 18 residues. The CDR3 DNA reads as TGTGCCAGCAGCCCGGAGGGCACTAGCGGGGAGGACACAGATACGCAGTATTTT. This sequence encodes CASSPEGTSGEDTDTQYF.

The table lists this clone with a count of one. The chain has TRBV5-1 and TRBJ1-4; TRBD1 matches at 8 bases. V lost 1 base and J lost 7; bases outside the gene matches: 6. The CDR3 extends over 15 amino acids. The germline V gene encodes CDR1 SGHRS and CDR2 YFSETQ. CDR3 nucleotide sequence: TGCGCCAGCAGCTTGTTCACCCAGGGGGCTGAAAAACTGTTTTTT. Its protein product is CASSLFTQGAEKLFF. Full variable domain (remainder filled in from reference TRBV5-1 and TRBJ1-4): KAGVTQTPRYLIKTRGQQVTLSCSPISGHRSVSWYQQTPGQGLQFLFEYFSETQRNKGNFPGRFSGRQFSNSRSEMNVSTLELGDSALYLCASSLFTQGAEKLFFGSGTQLSVL.

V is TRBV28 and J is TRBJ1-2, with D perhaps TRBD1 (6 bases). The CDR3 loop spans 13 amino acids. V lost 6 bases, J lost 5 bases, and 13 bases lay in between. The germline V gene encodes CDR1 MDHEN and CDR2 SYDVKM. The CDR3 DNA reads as TGTGCCAGCAGGGGGACATGGGGTTATGGCTACACCTTC. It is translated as CASRGTWGYGYTF.

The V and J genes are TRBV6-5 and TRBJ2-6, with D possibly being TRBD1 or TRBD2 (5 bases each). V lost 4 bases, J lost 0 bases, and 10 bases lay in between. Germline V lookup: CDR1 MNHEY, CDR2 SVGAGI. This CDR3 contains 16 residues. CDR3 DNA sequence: TGTGCCAGCAGTTCGGGGCGGTCCTCTGGGGCCAACGTCCTGACTTTC. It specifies CASSSGRSSGANVLTF.

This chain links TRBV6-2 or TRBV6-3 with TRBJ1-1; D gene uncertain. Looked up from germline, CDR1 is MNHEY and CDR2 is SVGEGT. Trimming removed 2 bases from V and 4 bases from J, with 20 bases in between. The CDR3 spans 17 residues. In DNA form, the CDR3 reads TGTGCCAGCAGTTACCGCACGGGGAGATTTGGTGGCACTGAAGCTTTCTTT. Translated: CASSYRTGRFGGTEAFF.

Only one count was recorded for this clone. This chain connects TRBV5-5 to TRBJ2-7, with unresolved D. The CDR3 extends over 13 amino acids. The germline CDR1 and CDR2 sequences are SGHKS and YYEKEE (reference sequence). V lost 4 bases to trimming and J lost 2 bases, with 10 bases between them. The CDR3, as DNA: TGTGCCAGCAGCCTTACAGTGACCTACGAGCAGTACTTC. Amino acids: CASSLTVTYEQYF.

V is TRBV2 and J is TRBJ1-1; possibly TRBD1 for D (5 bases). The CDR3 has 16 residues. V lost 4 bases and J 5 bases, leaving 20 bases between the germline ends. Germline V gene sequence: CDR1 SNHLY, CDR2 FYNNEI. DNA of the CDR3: TGTGCCAGCAGTGCCCCCGGGACTCCCGCGGGGACTGAAGCTTTCTTT. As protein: CASSAPGTPAGTEAFF.

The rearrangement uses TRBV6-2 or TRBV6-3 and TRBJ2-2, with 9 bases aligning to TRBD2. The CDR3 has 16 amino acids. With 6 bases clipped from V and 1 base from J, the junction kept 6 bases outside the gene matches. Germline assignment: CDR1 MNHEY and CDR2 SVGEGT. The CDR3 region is CASSLRAGGNTGELFF. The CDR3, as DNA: TGTGCCAGCAGCCTCCGAGCGGGGGGGAACACCGGGGAGCTGTTTTTT.

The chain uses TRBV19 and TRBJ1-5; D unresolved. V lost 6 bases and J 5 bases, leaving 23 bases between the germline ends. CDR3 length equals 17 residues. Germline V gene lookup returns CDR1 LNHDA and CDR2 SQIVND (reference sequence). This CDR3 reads CASRSRQSGWSDQPQHF. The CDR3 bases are TGTGCCAGTAGATCGAGACAAAGTGGCTGGAGCGATCAGCCCCAGCATTTT.

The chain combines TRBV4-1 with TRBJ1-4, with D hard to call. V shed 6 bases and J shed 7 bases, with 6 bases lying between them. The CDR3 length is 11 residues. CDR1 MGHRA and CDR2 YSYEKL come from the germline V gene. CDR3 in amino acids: CASSAVEKLFF. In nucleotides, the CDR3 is TGCGCCAGCAGTGCAGTTGAAAAACTGTTTTTT.

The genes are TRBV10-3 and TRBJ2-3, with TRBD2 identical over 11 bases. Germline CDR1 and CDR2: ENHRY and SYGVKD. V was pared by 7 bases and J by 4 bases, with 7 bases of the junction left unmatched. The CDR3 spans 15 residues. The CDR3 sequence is CAITQTSGSADTQYF. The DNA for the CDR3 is TGTGCCATCACCCAAACTAGCGGGAGTGCAGATACGCAGTATTTT.

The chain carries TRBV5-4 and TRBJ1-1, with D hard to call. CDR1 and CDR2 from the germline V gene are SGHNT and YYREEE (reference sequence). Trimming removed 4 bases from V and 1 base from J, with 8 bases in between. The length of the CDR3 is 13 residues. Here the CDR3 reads CASSHAGNTEAFF. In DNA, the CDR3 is TGTGCCAGCAGCCATGCGGGGAACACTGAAGCTTTCTTT.

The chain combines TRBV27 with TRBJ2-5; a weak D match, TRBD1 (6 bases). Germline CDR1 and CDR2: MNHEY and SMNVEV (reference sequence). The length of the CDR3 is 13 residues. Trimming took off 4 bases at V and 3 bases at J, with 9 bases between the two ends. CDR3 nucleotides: TGTGCCAGCAGTTACCCAGGGGAAGAGACCCAGTACTTC. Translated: CASSYPGEETQYF.

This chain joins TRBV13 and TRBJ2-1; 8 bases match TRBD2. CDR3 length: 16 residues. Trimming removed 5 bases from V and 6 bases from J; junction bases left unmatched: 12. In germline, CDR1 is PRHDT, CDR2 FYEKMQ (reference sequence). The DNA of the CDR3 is TGTGCCAGCAGCCGGACGGGAGCGGGGGCCGGCAATGAGCAGTTCTTC. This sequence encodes CASSRTGAGAGNEQFF.

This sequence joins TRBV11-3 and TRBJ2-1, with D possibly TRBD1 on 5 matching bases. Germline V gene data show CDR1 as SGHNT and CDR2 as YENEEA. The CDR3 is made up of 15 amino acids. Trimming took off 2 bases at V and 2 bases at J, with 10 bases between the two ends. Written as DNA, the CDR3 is TGTGCCAGCAGCTTAACGGCAGGGCCCTACAATGAGCAGTTCTTC. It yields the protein CASSLTAGPYNEQFF.

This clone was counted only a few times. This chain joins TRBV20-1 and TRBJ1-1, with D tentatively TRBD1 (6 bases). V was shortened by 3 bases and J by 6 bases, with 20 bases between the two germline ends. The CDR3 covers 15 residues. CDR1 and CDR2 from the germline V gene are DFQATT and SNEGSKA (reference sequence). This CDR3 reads CSASSGQRFLPEAFF. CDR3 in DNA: TGCAGTGCTAGTTCCGGACAGAGATTTTTGCCTGAAGCTTTCTTT.

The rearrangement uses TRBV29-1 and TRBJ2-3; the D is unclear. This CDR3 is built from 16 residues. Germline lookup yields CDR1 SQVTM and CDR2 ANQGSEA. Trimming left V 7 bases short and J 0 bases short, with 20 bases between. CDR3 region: CSAQMMWAASTDTQYF. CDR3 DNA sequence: TGCAGCGCCCAGATGATGTGGGCAGCGAGCACAGATACGCAGTATTTT.

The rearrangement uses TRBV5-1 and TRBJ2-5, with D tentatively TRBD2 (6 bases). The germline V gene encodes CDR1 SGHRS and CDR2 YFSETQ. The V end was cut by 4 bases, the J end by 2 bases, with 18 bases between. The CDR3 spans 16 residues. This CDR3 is CASSPGGSGLQETQYF. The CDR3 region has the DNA TGCGCCAGCAGCCCTGGAGGGTCAGGTCTACAAGAGACCCAGTACTTC.